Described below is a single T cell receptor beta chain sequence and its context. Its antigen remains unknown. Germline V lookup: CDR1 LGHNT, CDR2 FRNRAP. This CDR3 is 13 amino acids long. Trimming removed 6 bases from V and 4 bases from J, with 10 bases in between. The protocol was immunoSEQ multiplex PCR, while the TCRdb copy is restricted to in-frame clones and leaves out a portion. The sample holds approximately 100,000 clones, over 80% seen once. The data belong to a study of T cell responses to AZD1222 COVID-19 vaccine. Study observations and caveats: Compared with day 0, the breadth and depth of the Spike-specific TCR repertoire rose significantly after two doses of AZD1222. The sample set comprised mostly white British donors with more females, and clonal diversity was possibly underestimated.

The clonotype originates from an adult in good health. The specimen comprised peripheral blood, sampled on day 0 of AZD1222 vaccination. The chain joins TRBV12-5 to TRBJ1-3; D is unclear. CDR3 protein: CASGRYGGNTIYF. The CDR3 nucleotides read TGTGCTAGTGGACGTTATGGGGGAAACACCATATATTTT.